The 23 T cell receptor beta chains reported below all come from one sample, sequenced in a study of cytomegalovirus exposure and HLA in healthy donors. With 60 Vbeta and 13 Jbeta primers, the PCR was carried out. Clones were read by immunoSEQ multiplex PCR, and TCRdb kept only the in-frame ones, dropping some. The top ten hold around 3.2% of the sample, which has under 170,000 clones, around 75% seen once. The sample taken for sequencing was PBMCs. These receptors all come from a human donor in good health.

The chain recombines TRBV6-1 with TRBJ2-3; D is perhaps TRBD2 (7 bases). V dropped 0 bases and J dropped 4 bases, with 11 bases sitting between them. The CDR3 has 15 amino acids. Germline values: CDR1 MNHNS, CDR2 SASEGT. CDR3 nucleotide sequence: TGTGCCAGCAGTGAAGCGCAGGGGAGGGCAGATACGCAGTATTTT. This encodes CASSEAQGRADTQYF.

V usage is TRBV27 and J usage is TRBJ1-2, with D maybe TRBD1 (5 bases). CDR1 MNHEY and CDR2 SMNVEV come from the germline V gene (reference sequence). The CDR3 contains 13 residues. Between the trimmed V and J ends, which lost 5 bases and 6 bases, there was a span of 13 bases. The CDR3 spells CASSPNGAHGYTF. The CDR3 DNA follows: TGTGCCAGCAGTCCTAATGGGGCCCATGGCTACACCTTC.

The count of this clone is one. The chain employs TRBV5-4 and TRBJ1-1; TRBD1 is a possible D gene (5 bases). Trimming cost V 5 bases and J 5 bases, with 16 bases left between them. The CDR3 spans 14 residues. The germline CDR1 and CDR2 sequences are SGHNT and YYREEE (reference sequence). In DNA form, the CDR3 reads TGTGCCAGCAGATATGAGGTCGGGGGGACTGAAGCTTTCTTT. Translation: CASRYEVGGTEAFF.

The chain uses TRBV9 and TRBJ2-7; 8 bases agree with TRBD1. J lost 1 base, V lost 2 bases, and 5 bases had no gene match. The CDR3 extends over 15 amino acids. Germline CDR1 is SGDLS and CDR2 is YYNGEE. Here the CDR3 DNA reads TGTGCCAGCAGCGTCTCAGGGGGCGAATCCTACGAGCAGTACTTC. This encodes CASSVSGGESYEQYF.

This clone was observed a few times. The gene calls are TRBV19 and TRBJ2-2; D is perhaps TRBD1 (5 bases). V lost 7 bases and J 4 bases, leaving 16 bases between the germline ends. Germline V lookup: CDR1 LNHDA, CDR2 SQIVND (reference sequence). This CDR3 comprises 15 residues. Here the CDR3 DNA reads TGTGCCAGTATAGGGGAACGGGTAGGCACCGGGGAGCTGTTTTTT. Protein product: CASIGERVGTGELFF.

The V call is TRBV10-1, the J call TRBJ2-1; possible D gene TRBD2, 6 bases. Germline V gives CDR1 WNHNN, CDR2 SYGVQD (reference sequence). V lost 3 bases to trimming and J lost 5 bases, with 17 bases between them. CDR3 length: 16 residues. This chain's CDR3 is CASSESWGTVNNEQFF. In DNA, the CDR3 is TGCGCCAGCAGTGAATCTTGGGGGACTGTTAACAATGAGCAGTTCTTC.

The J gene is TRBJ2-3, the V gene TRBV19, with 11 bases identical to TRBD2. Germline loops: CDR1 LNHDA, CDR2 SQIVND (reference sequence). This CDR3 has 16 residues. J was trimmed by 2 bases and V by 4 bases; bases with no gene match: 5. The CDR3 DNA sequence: TGTGCCAGTAGTACCCGACTAGCGGGAATCACAGATACGCAGTATTTT. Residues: CASSTRLAGITDTQYF.

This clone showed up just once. CDR3 coding DNA: TGTGCCAGCAGCTGGAGCGGGGGGCTCTCAAACACTGAAGCTTTCTTT. Protein sequence: CASSWSGGLSNTEAFF. The chain has TRBV7-2 and TRBJ1-1, with D perhaps matching TRBD1 (6 bases). The CDR3 spans 16 residues. V was pared by 4 bases and J by 2 bases, with 17 bases between. Germline V gene lookup returns CDR1 SGHTA and CDR2 FQGNSA.

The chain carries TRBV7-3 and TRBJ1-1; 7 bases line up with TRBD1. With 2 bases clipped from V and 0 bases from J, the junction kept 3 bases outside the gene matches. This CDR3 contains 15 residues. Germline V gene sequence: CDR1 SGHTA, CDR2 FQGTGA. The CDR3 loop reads CASSLQGGMNTEAFF. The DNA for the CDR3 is TGTGCCAGCAGCTTACAAGGGGGCATGAACACTGAAGCTTTCTTT.

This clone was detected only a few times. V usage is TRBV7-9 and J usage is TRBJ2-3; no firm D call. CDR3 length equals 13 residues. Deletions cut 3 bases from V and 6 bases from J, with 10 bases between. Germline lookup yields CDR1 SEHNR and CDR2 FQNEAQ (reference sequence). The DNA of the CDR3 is TGTGCCAGCAGCTTGACTCTTCGGGATACGCAGTATTTT. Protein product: CASSLTLRDTQYF.

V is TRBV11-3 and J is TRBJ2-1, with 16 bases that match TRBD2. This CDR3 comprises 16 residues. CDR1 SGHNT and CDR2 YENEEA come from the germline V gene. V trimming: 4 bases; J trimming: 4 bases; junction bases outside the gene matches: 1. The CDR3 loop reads CASSWGLAGGYNEQFF. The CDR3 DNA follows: TGTGCCAGCAGCTGGGGACTAGCGGGAGGGTACAATGAGCAGTTCTTC.

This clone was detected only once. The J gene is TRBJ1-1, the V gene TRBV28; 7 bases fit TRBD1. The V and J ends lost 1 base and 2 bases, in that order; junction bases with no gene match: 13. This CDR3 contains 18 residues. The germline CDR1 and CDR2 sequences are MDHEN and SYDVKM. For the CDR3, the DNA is TGTGCCAGCAGTTTATTTTTCGGAGGGGGCGAGGGAAACACTGAAGCTTTCTTT. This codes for CASSLFFGGGEGNTEAFF.

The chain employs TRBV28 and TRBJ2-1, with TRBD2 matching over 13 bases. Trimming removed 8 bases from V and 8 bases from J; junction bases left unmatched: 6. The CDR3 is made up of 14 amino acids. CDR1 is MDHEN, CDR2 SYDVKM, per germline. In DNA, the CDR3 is TGTGCCAGCCGCGGACTAGCGGGAGATTATGAGCAGTTCTTC. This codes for CASRGLAGDYEQFF.

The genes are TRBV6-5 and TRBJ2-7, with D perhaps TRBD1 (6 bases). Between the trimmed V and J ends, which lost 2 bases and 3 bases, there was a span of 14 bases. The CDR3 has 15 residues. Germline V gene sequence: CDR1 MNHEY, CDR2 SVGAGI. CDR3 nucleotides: TGTGCCAGCAGTTACCCGACAGGCAGCCACTACGAGCAGTACTTC. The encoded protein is CASSYPTGSHYEQYF.

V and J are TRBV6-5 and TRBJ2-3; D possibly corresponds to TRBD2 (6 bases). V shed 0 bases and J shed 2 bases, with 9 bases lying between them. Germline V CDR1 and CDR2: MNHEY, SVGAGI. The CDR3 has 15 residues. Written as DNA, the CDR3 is TGTGCCAGCAGTTACTCGAGGACTACCACAGATACGCAGTATTTT. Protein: CASSYSRTTTDTQYF.

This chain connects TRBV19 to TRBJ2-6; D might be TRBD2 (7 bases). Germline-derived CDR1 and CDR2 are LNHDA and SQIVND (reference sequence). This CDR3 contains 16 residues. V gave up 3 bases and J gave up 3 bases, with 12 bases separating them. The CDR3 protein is CASSMGGGVGANVLTF. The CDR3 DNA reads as TGTGCCAGTAGTATGGGAGGGGGGGTTGGGGCCAACGTCCTGACTTTC.

DNA for the CDR3: TGCGCCAGCAGCCCAGGGACAGCTAACTACGAGCAGTACTTC. It specifies CASSPGTANYEQYF. The chain has TRBV4-3 and TRBJ2-7; TRBD1 matches at 7 bases. Germline V gene sequence: CDR1 LGHNA, CDR2 YSLEER. The CDR3 has 14 amino acids. V dropped 4 bases and J dropped 3; count of bases not matched to a gene: 6.

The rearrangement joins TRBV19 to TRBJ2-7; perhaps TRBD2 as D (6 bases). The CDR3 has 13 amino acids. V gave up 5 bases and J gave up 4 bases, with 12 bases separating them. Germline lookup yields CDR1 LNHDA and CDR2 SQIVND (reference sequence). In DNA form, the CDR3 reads TGTGCCAGTAGTTTAGGGAGCGGGTACGAGCAGTACTTC. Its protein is CASSLGSGYEQYF.

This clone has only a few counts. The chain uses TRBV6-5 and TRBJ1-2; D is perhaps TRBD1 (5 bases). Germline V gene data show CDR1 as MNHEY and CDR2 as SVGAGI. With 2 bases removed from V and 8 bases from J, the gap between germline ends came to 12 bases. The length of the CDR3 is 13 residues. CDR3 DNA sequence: TGTGCCAGCAGTTACGTGGGGGGTGAAGGCTACACCTTC. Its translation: CASSYVGGEGYTF.

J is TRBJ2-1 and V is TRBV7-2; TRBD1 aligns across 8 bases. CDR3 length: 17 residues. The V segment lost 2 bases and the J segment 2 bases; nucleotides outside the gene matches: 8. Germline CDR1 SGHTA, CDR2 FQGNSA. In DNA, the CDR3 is TGTGCCAGCAGCTTAAGTGGGACAGGCGGTCCCTACAATGAGCAGTTCTTC. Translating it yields CASSLSGTGGPYNEQFF.

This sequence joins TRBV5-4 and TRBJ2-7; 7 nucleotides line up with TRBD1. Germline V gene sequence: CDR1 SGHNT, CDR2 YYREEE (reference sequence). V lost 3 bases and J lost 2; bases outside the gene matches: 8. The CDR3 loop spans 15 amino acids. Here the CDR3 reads CASSSRGRGTYEQYF. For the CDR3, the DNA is TGTGCCAGCAGCTCAAGGGGGCGAGGGACCTACGAGCAGTACTTC.

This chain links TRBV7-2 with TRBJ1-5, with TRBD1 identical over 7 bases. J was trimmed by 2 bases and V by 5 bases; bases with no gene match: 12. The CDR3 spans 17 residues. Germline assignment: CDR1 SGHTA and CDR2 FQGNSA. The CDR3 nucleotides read TGTGCCAGCAGCCCGGGGAAGGATCAGGGGGGCAATCAGCCCCAGCATTTT. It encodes CASSPGKDQGGNQPQHF.

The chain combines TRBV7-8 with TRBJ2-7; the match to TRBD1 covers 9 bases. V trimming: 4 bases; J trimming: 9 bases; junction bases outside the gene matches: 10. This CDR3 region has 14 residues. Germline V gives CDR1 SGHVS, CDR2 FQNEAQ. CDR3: CASSSPGQGYWQYF. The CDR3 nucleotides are TGTGCCAGCAGCTCCCCCGGACAGGGGTATTGGCAGTACTTC.